This T cell receptor beta chain originates from a study of blood T cell repertoires in COVID-19 (dated by TCRdb to 2020 to 2021). About the study as a whole: The collaborator samples originated in the United States, Italy and Spain and spanned the acute and convalescent phases of COVID-19. Samples were obtained from the ongoing ImmuneRACE study (first 160 participants) and from 1,254 subjects provided by 6 global collaborators. The repertoires were made available in a free public database intended to serve as a resource for research on the immune response to SARS-CoV-2. The sample metadata nearly always contained a de-identified subject ID, COVID-19 status, age in years and sex. The prospective study material was composed of cDNA or gDNA derived from T cells, B-cell-depleted T cells, or PBMCs. The dataset comprised deeply sampled blood TCRbeta repertoires from subjects exposed to, actively infected with, or recovered from COVID-19. Where HLA class I and class II types were available, the types were taken from metadata supplied by the sample provider, not from assay-based typing.

TCRbeta CDR3 regions were amplified from genomic DNA using the immunoSEQ Assay, a bias-controlled multiplex PCR. Per the authors' processing: Within the assay, amplification of reference gene primers was used to estimate how many nucleated cells each sample contained. Sequence reads were collapsed and filtered to measure the absolute abundance of every unique TCRbeta CDR3 rearrangement. For each sample, productive Simpson clonality was calculated by taking the square root of Simpson's diversity index across productive rearrangements. This is the immuneACCESS table as TCRdb keeps it, with only in-frame sequences that have V and J called. A part of the clones is gone; compared with another copy, unresolved V genes explain less than half, and the rest is unexplained. V and J calls and clone size are copied from that table; D and trimming were computed from the DNA. In all, the sample holds hundreds of thousands of clones, and around 83% of those were seen once. 6.8% of the sample rests with the top ten.

In the case of this clone: There is no known antigen for this receptor. One base away there is no much larger clone; base qualities are not given.

Via the germline V gene, CDR1 is SGHRS and CDR2 YFSETQ. The CDR3 contains 14 residues, cysteine and phenylalanine counted. CDR3 DNA only is kept here, 42 bases in frame from base 1. V loses 0 bases of germline sequence and J loses 4 bases, and the interval between the two ends is 10 bases. Participants in the prospective study were enrolled through a virtual design, were aged 18 to 89 years, and lived in roughly 24 United States geographic areas. Cohort assignment in the prospective study relied on participant-reported clinical history from a screening survey and a study questionnaire. For ImmuneRACE Cohort 3, a participant was defined as recovered based on two consecutive negative NP/OP PCR tests, clearance by a healthcare professional, or resolution of symptoms. Mobile phlebotomists in the prospective study collected whole blood, serum and a nasopharyngeal or oropharyngeal swab from every participant. Over an approximately 2-month period, participants in the prospective study had the option of providing additional blood draws and questionnaires. Before DNA extraction, prospective study blood samples were shipped either frozen or at room temperature.

The paper as a whole reports these results and caveats: The amount of clinical and demographic metadata varied by source and participant and was provided uncurated.

The sample taken for sequencing was PBMCs or T cells enriched from blood (not recorded which). The chain was built from TRBV5-1 and TRBJ1-1; TRBD1 could be the D gene, as 6 bases match. This receptor was obtained from a woman aged 40 to 50 who had recovered from COVID-19. In nucleotides, the sequence is TGCGCCAGCAGCTTGGTAGCAGGGGCCACTGAAGCTTTCTTT. The translation is CASSLVAGATEAFF. The entire variable domain, with the stretches around the CDR3 drawn from the reference TRBV5-1 and TRBJ1-1 proteins, is KAGVTQTPRYLIKTRGQQVTLSCSPISGHRSVSWYQQTPGQGLQFLFEYFSETQRNKGNFPGRFSGRQFSNSRSEMNVSTLELGDSALYLCASSLVAGATEAFFGQGTRLTVV.